This TCR beta chain was identified during a study of T-cell reconstitution after alpha-beta-depleted transplantation in children. The study's findings and limits: Surviving recipient T cells and thymic progenitors accounted for the high day-60 TCRbeta diversity observed in some patients.

Only a few counts were recorded for this clonotype. Its matching antigen is unknown. The CDR3 is 15 residues long. V lost 2 bases and J 2 bases, leaving 12 bases between the germline ends. As it was prepared, the TCRbeta library received unique molecular identifiers. One entry per CDR3 protein results from TCRdb running MiXCR on the PCR reads. The sample records 250,000 to 300,000 distinct CDR3 sequences, around 10% being singletons. The sequence was collected from a boy under three years old with acute myeloid leukemia, due to receive a stem cell transplant. The sequences come from PBMCs, collected before TCRalphabeta/CD19-depleted stem cell transplant. This chain uses TRBV12-3 or TRBV12-4 with TRBJ2-5; the D gene is possibly TRBD1 (7 bases). The CDR3 region has the DNA TGTGCCAGCAGTTTAAGGGCGGGACAGCAAGAGACCCAGTACTTC. Its protein product is CASSLRAGQQETQYF.